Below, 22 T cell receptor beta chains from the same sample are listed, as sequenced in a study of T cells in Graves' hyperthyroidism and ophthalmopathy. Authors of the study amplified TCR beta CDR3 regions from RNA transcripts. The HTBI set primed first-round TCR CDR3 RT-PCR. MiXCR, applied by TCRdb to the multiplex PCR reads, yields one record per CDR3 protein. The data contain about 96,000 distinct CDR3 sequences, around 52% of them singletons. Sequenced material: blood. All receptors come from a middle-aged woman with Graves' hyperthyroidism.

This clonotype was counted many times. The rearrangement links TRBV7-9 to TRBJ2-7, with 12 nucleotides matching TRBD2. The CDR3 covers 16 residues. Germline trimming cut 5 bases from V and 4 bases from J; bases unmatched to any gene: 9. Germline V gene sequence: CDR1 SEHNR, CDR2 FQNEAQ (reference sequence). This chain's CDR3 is CASSKPTSGSSYEQYF. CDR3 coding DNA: TGTGCCAGCAGCAAACCGACTAGCGGGAGTTCTTACGAGCAGTACTTC.

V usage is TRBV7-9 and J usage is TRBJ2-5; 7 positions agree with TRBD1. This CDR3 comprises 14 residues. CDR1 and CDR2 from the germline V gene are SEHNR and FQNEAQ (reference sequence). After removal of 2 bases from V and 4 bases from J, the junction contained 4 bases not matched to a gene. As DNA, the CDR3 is TGTGCCAGCAGCTTATTTGCAGGGGGAGAGACCCAGTACTTC. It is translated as CASSLFAGGETQYF.

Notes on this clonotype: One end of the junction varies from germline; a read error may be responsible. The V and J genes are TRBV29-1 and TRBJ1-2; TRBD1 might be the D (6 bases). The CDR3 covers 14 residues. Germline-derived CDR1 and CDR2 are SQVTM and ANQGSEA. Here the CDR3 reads CAWTLRGGFYGYTF. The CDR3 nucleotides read TGTGCCTGGACCCTAAGGGGGGGTTTCTATGGCTACACCTTC. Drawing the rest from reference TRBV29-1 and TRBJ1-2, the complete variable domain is SAVISQKPSRDICQRGTSLTIQCQVDSQVTMMFWYRQQPGQSLTLIATANQGSEATYESGFVIDKFPISRPNLTFSTLTVSNMSPEDSSIYLCAWTLRGGFYGYTFGSGTRLTVV.

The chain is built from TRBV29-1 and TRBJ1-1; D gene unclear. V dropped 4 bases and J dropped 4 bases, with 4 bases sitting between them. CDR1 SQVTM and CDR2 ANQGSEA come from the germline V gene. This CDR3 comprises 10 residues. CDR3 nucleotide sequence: TGCAGCGTTGGGGGCACTGAAGCTTTCTTT. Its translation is CSVGGTEAFF.

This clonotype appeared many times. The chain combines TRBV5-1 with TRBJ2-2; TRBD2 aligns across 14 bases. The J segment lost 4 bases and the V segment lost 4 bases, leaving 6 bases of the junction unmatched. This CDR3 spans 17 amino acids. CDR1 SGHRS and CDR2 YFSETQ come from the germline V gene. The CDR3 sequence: CASSLGTSGSSTGELFF. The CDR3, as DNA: TGCGCCAGCAGCCTGGGGACTAGCGGGAGTTCCACCGGGGAGCTGTTTTTT.

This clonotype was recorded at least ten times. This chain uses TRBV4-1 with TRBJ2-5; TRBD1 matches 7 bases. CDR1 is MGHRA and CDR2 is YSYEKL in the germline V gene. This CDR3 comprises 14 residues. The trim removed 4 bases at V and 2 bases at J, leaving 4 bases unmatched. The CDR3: CASSPRGRQETQYF. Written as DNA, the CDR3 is TGCGCCAGCAGCCCCAGGGGGAGACAAGAGACCCAGTACTTC.

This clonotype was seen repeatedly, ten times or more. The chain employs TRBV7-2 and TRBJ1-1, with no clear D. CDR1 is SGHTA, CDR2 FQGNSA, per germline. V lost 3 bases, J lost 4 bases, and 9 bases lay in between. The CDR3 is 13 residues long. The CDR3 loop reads CASSFGRPTEAFF. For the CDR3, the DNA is TGTGCCAGCAGCTTTGGGCGGCCCACTGAAGCTTTCTTT. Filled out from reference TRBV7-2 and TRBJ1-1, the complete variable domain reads GAGVSQSPSNKVTEKGKDVELRCDPISGHTALYWYRQSLGQGLEFLIYFQGNSAPDKSGLPSDRFSAERTGGSVSTLTIQRTQQEDSAVYLCASSFGRPTEAFFGQGTRLTVV.

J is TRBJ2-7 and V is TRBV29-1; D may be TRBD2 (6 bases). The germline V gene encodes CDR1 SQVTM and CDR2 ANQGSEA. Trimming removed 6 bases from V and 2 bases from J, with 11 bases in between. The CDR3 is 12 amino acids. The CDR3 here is CSVGPGAYEQYF. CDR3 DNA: TGCAGCGTCGGTCCGGGGGCCTACGAGCAGTACTTC.

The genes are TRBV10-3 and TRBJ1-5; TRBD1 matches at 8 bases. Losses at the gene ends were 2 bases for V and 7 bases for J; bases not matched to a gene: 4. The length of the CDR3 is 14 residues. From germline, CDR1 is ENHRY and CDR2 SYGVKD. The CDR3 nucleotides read TGTGCCATCAGTGAGGAAGGGACAGGCCAGCCCCAGCATTTT. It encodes CAISEEGTGQPQHF.

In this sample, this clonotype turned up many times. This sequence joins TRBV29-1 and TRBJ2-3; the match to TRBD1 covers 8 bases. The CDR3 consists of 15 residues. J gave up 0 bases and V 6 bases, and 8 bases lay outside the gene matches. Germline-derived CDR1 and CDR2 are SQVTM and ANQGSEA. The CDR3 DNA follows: TGCAGCGTAGGGTCGGACAGGGTTAGCACAGATACGCAGTATTTT. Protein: CSVGSDRVSTDTQYF.

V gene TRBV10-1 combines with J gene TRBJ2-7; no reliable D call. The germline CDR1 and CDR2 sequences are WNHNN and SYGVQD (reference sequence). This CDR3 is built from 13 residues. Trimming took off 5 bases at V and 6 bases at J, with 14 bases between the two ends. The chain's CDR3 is CASSMDRLGEQYF. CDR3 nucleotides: TGCGCCAGCAGTATGGACCGTTTGGGCGAGCAGTACTTC.

CDR3 region: CASGGGGETQYF. Written as DNA, the CDR3 is TGTGCCAGCGGGGGAGGGGGGGAGACCCAGTACTTC. The V gene is TRBV25-1, the J gene TRBJ2-5; D possibly corresponds to TRBD2 (7 bases). Germline CDR1 MGHDK, CDR2 SYGVNS. The CDR3 runs 12 residues. V was trimmed by 8 bases and J by 5 bases, leaving 12 bases between them. Using reference TRBV25-1 and TRBJ2-5 for the parts outside the CDR3, the full variable domain is EADIYQTPRYLVIGTGKKITLECSQTMGHDKMYWYQQDPGMELHLIHYSYGVNSTEKGDLSSESTVSRIRTEHFPLTLESARPSHTSQYLCASGGGGETQYFGPGTRLLVL.

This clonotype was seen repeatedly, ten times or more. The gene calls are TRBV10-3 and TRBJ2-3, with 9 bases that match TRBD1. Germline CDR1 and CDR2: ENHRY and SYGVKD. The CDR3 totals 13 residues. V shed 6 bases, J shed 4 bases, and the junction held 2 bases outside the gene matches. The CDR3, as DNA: TGTGCCATCAGCTGGACAGGGGCAGATACGCAGTATTTT. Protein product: CAISWTGADTQYF.

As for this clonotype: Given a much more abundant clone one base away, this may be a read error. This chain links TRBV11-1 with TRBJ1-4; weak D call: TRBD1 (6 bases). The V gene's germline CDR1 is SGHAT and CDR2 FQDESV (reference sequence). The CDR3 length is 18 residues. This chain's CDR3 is CAGSLAGLWTDINEKLFF. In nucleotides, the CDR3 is TGTGCCGGCAGCTTAGCGGGTTTATGGACAGACATTAATGAAAAACTGTTTTTT. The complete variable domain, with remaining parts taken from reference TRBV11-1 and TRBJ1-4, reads EAEVAQSPRYKITEKSQAVAFWCDPISGHATLYWYRQILGQGPELLVQFQDESVVDDSQLPKDRFSAERLKGVDSTLKIQPAELGDSAMYLCAGSLAGLWTDINEKLFFGSGTQLSVL.

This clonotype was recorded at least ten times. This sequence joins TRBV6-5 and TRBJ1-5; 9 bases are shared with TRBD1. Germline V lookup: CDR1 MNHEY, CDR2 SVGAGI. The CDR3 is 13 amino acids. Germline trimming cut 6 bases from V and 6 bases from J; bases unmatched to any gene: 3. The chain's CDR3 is CASRGQGTQPQHF. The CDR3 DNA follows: TGTGCCAGCAGGGGACAGGGTACTCAGCCCCAGCATTTT.

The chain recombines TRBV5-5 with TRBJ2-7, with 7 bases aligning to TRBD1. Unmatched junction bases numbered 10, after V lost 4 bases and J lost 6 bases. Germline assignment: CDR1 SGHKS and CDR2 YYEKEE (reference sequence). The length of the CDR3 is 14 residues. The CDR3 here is CASSPLGQVGEQYF. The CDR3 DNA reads TGTGCCAGCAGCCCCCTCGGACAGGTAGGCGAGCAGTACTTC. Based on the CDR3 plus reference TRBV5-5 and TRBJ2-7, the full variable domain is DAGVTQSPTHLIKTRGQQVTLRCSPISGHKSVSWYQQVLGQGPQFIFQYYEKEERGRGNFPDRFSARQFPNYSSELNVNALLLGDSALYLCASSPLGQVGEQYFGPGTRLTVT.

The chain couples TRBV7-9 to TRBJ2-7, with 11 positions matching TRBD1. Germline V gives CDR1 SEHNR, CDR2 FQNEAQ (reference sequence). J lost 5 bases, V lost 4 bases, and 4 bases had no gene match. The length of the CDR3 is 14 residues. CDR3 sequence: CASSSGQGVDEQYF. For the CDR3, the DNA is TGTGCCAGCAGCTCGGGACAGGGGGTCGACGAGCAGTACTTC.

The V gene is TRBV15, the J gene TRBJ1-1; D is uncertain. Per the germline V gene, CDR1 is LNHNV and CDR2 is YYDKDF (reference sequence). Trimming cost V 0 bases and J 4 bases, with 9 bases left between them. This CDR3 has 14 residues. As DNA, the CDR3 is TGTGCCACCAGCAGAGATCAGGTTCTCACTGAAGCTTTCTTT. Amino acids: CATSRDQVLTEAFF.

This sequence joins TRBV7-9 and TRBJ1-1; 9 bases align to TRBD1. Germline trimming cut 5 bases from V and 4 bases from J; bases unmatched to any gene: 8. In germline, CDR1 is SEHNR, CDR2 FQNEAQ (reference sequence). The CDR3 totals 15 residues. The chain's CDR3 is CASSPSGTGFTEAFF. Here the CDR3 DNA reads TGTGCCAGCAGCCCTAGCGGGACAGGGTTCACTGAAGCTTTCTTT.

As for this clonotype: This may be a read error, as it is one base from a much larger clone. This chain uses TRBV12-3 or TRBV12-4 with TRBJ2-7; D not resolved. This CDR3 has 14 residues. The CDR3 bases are TGTGCCAGCAGTTTAAGCGATGCAGATTACGAGCGGTACTTC. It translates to CASSLSDADYERYF.

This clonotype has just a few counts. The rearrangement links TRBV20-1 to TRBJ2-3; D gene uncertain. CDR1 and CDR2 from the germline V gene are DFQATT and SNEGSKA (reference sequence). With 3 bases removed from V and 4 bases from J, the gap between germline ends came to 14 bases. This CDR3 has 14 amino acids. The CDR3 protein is CSARTFARADTQYF. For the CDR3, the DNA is TGCAGTGCTAGGACTTTCGCACGGGCAGATACGCAGTATTTT.

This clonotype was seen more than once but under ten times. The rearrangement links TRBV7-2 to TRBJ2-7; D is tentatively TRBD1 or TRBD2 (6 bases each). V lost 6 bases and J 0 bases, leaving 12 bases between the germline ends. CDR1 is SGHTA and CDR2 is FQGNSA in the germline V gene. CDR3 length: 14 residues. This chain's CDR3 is CASSLGGHSYEQYF. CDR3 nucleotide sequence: TGTGCCAGCAGTTTGGGGGGACACTCCTACGAGCAGTACTTC.